The present TCR beta chain was sequenced within a study of blood T cell repertoires in COVID-19. V lost 5 bases and J lost 0, with 17 bases in between. Germline V gene lookup returns CDR1 LGHDT and CDR2 YNNKEL (reference sequence). The CDR3 has 18 residues. Measured with immunoSEQ multiplex PCR; TCRdb has only the in-frame clones, and not every one. The profile shows around 80,000 clones, 80% to 90% of them singletons. The chain employs TRBV3-1 (or the pseudogene TRBV3-2) and TRBJ1-6; D not resolved. Sequenced sample: peripheral blood. The TCR was taken from an elderly woman with active or convalescent COVID-19. CDR3 DNA: TGTGCCAGCAGCAGGATACTAGGACTGAACTCCTATAATTCACCCCTCCACTTT. Its protein is CASSRILGLNSYNSPLHF.